This T cell receptor beta chain was profiled in a study of blood T cell repertoires in COVID-19. Produced via immunoSEQ multiplex PCR; TCRdb's table is partial and in-frame only. The top ten hold 2.9% of the sample, which has about 220,000 clones, roughly 85% seen once. Sequenced: peripheral blood. The sequence was collected from a man over 45 who had recovered from COVID-19.

CDR3 DNA: TGTGCCACTGGTGACCAGGGATTAAGCACAGATACGCAGTATTTT. It encodes CATGDQGLSTDTQYF. The chain combines TRBV19 with TRBJ2-3; a weak D match, TRBD1 (5 bases). CDR3 length equals 15 residues. Germline values: CDR1 LNHDA, CDR2 SQIVND (reference sequence). Trimming shortened V by 10 bases and J by 0 bases, and 17 bases separated the two germline ends.